Each of the 16 T cell receptor beta chains below was sequenced from the same sample in a study of shared clonotypes between healthy human individuals. This table comes from immunoSEQ multiplex PCR, and its TCRdb copy is limited to in-frame clones, with some not included. The sample lists about 2.5 million clones; 80% to 95% were seen once. Material: naive CD4+ T cells from PBMCs. Stated subset: CD45RA+ positively selected. The receptors were sampled from a man in his late teens or twenties in good health. Some clones in this sample may be carry-over from other donors' samples.

V usage is TRBV7-3 and J usage is TRBJ2-2; 15 bases fit TRBD2. The germline V gene encodes CDR1 SGHTA and CDR2 FQGTGA. The CDR3 totals 17 residues. The junction had 3 bases not matched to a gene; V was cut back by 0 bases and J by 7 bases. The chain's CDR3 is CASSLTGGLAGGGELFF. The CDR3 coding sequence is TGTGCCAGCAGCTTAACAGGGGGACTAGCGGGAGGCGGGGAGCTGTTTTTT.

This chain connects TRBV7-2 to TRBJ2-7; weak D call: TRBD1 (6 bases). Trimming pared 5 bases from V and 2 bases from J, leaving 13 bases between. Germline CDR1 SGHTA, CDR2 FQGNSA. The CDR3 covers 14 residues. The CDR3 here is CASSQGPIPYEQYF. The CDR3 DNA reads as TGTGCCAGCAGCCAGGGGCCGATCCCCTACGAGCAGTACTTC. Full variable domain (outside the CDR3, taken from reference TRBV7-2 and TRBJ2-7): GAGVSQSPSNKVTEKGKDVELRCDPISGHTALYWYRQSLGQGLEFLIYFQGNSAPDKSGLPSDRFSAERTGGSVSTLTIQRTQQEDSAVYLCASSQGPIPYEQYFGPGTRLTVT.

The V call is TRBV7-3, the J call TRBJ2-7; 14 nucleotides agree with TRBD2. From germline, CDR1 is SGHTA and CDR2 FQGTGA. J lost 5 bases, V lost 5 bases, and 11 bases had no gene match. This CDR3 is built from 17 residues. The CDR3 bases are TGTGCCAGCAGCCTACGGCCCCCGGGACTAGCGGGAGACGAGCAGTACTTC. This codes for CASSLRPPGLAGDEQYF.

A note on this clone: The sample holds other DNA sequences that translate to the same CDR3. The rearrangement links TRBV30 to TRBJ2-1, with TRBD1 matching over 9 bases. Germline CDR1 GTSNPN, CDR2 SVGIG (reference sequence). This CDR3 has 15 amino acids. Trimming cost V 3 bases and J 1 base; bases outside gene matches: 4. DNA of the CDR3: TGTGCCTGGAGCGTGGGACAGGGATCCTACAATGAGCAGTTCTTC. This sequence encodes CAWSVGQGSYNEQFF.

This chain connects TRBV27 to TRBJ1-1, with D uncertain. Germline CDR1 reads MNHEY; CDR2 reads SMNVEV (reference sequence). Trimming removed 4 bases at V and 0 bases at J, with 9 bases between. CDR3 size: 14 residues. The CDR3 DNA reads TGTGCCAGCAGTTCGGAAATCATGAACACTGAAGCTTTCTTT. This codes for CASSSEIMNTEAFF.

The chain has TRBV9 and TRBJ2-1; the D gene is possibly TRBD1 (5 bases). V lost 7 bases and J lost 2, with 10 bases in between. CDR3 size: 13 residues. Germline V gene sequence: CDR1 SGDLS, CDR2 YYNGEE. The CDR3 DNA reads TGTGCCAGCGGCCAGGGCCCCTACAATGAGCAGTTCTTC. It translates to CASGQGPYNEQFF.

The V call is TRBV7-2, the J call TRBJ2-7; TRBD1 matches at 11 bases. The CDR3 contains 17 residues. J was trimmed by 3 bases and V by 2 bases; bases with no gene match: 9. Germline V gene data show CDR1 as SGHTA and CDR2 as FQGNSA. CDR3 nucleotides: TGTGCCAGCAGCTTAAGGACAGGGGGCGCCGGAAACTACGAGCAGTACTTC. It translates to CASSLRTGGAGNYEQYF. The full variable domain, with the rest looked up from reference TRBV7-2 and TRBJ2-7, is GAGVSQSPSNKVTEKGKDVELRCDPISGHTALYWYRQSLGQGLEFLIYFQGNSAPDKSGLPSDRFSAERTGGSVSTLTIQRTQQEDSAVYLCASSLRTGGAGNYEQYFGPGTRLTVT.

V usage is TRBV6-1 and J usage is TRBJ1-4, with TRBD1 matching 9 bases. Germline lookup yields CDR1 MNHNS and CDR2 SASEGT. Trimming removed 1 base from V and 3 bases from J; junction bases left unmatched: 3. The CDR3 is 16 residues long. The CDR3 loop is CASSEGWTGANEKLFF. CDR3 in DNA: TGTGCCAGCAGTGAAGGGTGGACAGGGGCTAATGAAAAACTGTTTTTT.

V gene TRBV4-1 combines with J gene TRBJ2-5; D is ambiguous. CDR3 length equals 13 residues. Trimming left V 4 bases short and J 1 base short, with 7 bases between. Germline assignment: CDR1 MGHRA and CDR2 YSYEKL. The CDR3 DNA reads TGCGCCAGCAGCCGTGTGGGCCAAGAGACCCAGTACTTC. Its protein is CASSRVGQETQYF.

V usage is TRBV7-3 and J usage is TRBJ2-3; 11 positions match TRBD1. J lost 1 base, V lost 2 bases, and 11 bases had no gene match. CDR3 length: 19 amino acids. The V gene's germline CDR1 is SGHTA and CDR2 FQGTGA. CDR3 bases: TGTGCCAGCAGCTTAGACGGAAGGGACAGGGGGTCTGGCACAGATACGCAGTATTTT. It codes for CASSLDGRDRGSGTDTQYF.

The chain is built from TRBV4-1 and TRBJ2-7; D gene uncertain. CDR1 and CDR2 (germline): MGHRA, YSYEKL. V was clipped by 3 bases and J by 0 bases, with 15 bases between them. This CDR3 spans 16 amino acids. CDR3 loop: CASSHSPPPSSYEQYF. As DNA, the CDR3 is TGCGCCAGCAGCCATTCCCCCCCGCCGAGCTCCTACGAGCAGTACTTC.

This clone was observed a few times. This CDR3 is also generated by other DNA sequences in the sample. This sequence joins TRBV4-2 and TRBJ1-5; tentatively, D is TRBD1 (6 bases). The CDR3 sequence is 14 residues long. The V end was cut by 0 bases, the J end by 5 bases, with 8 bases between. Germline loops: CDR1 LGHNA, CDR2 YNFKEQ. Here the CDR3 reads CASSQDRTDQPQHF. DNA for the CDR3: TGTGCCAGCAGCCAAGACCGGACAGATCAGCCCCAGCATTTT.

This sequence joins TRBV2 and TRBJ1-4, with no clear D. The CDR3 extends over 14 amino acids. Germline V lookup: CDR1 SNHLY, CDR2 FYNNEI. The V end was cut by 5 bases, the J end by 4 bases, with 11 bases between. The CDR3 protein is CASSQRRDNEKLFF. In nucleotides, the CDR3 is TGTGCCAGCAGTCAAAGACGGGATAATGAAAAACTGTTTTTT. The full variable domain, with the rest looked up from reference TRBV2 and TRBJ1-4, is EPEVTQTPSHQVTQMGQEVILRCVPISNHLYFYWYRQILGQKVEFLVSFYNNEISEKSEIFDDQFSVERPDGSNFTLKIRSTKLEDSAMYFCASSQRRDNEKLFFGSGTQLSVL.

The chain carries TRBV28 and TRBJ1-1; possibly TRBD1 for D (6 bases). The CDR3 has 17 amino acids. With 5 bases removed from V and 1 base from J, the gap between germline ends came to 20 bases. Germline V gives CDR1 MDHEN, CDR2 SYDVKM. CDR3 in amino acids: CASSIISYDRSNTEAFF. CDR3 sequence (DNA): TGTGCCAGCAGTATAATTTCATATGACAGGTCGAACACTGAAGCTTTCTTT.

This sequence joins TRBV5-5 and TRBJ2-7, with 8 bases matching TRBD1. CDR1 is SGHKS and CDR2 is YYEKEE in the germline V gene (reference sequence). This CDR3 region has 15 residues. V lost 0 bases, J lost 6 bases, and 8 bases stayed unmatched. Here the CDR3 reads CASSLVGQVSSEQYF. CDR3 nucleotides: TGTGCCAGCAGCTTGGTGGGACAGGTCTCAAGCGAGCAGTACTTC.

This chain joins TRBV7-3 and TRBJ2-5, with D possibly TRBD2 on 5 matching bases. Germline V CDR1 and CDR2: SGHTA, FQGTGA. The CDR3 is 16 residues long. V was clipped by 3 bases and J by 5 bases, with 19 bases between them. This CDR3 reads CASSLFAKTGGETQYF. In DNA form, the CDR3 reads TGTGCCAGCAGCTTGTTTGCGAAAACTGGCGGGGAGACCCAGTACTTC.